Listed below are T cell receptor beta chains from one sample, sequenced in a study of T cell responses to AZD1222 COVID-19 vaccine. Profiling relied on immunoSEQ multiplex PCR, and the TCRdb table lists in-frame clones only, not all of them. The profile shows 90,000 to 100,000 clones, roughly 90% of them singletons. Source: peripheral blood, taken 28 days after the second AZD1222 dose. The receptors come from an adult who received the AZD1222 COVID-19 vaccine. CDR3s leave out the opening cysteine and the closing phenylalanine or tryptophan. Clone size is stated in some rows and not others, as once, few, many or a class when expanded.

NA	TRBV14	TRBJ2-7	ASSQFRDTYEQY
NA	TRBV27	TRBJ1-2	ASSGTSGFGYT
NA	TRBV11-3	TRBJ2-2	ASSVAANTGELF
once	TRBV11-2	TRBJ1-1	ASSFGSNTEAF
NA	TRBV3-1/TRBV3-2	TRBJ1-5	ASSQDRGRQPQH
few	TRBV5-1	TRBJ1-2	ASSPRGPYGYT
NA	TRBV5-4	TRBJ1-2	ASSPPGTGVNYGYT
once	TRBV27	TRBJ2-7	ASTWTSGPYEQY
NA	TRBV6-1	TRBJ1-2	ASSEGAGAYGYT
NA	TRBV7-9	TRBJ1-1	ASSLGGLGTEAF
NA	TRBV9	TRBJ1-6	ASSGPKRANSPLH
NA	TRBV7-9	TRBJ1-2	ASSLDGSGYT
NA	TRBV11-1	TRBJ2-5	ASSLIQGRETQY
NA	TRBV5-1	TRBJ1-5	ASSPEPYQPQH
NA	TRBV4-3	TRBJ1-4	ASSRSAYRAEKLF
NA	TRBV9	TRBJ1-4	VSSVTGEANEKLF
NA	TRBV3-1/TRBV3-2	TRBJ2-3	ASSQADTQY
once	TRBV27	TRBJ2-5	ASSLPPWDRETQY
NA	TRBV7-9	TRBJ2-1	ASSSPTGGSYNEQF
NA	TRBV19	TRBJ1-1	ASSMVGREAF
NA	TRBV4-2	TRBJ1-5	ASSQGAGGGNQPQH
once	TRBV27	TRBJ2-7	ASSFGTSSYEQY
NA	TRBV3-1/TRBV3-2	TRBJ2-3	ASSQDPLGGGSTDTQY
NA	TRBV11-3	TRBJ2-3	ASSLDPSADTQY
NA	TRBV14	TRBJ2-3	ASSLTTATDTQY
NA	TRBV30	TRBJ2-1	AKTSGTSGRMSSYNEQF
NA	TRBV7-2	TRBJ2-2	ASSFVQVTGELF
NA	TRBV5-1	TRBJ2-4	ASSLVGAKNIQY
NA	TRBV7-9	TRBJ1-1	ASSPEF
few	TRBV4-3	TRBJ1-2	ASSQAGNYGYT
NA	TRBV6-2/TRBV6-3	TRBJ2-2	ASSPGTGETGELF
NA	TRBV4-2	TRBJ2-3	ASSQVHSGTRFGDTQY
NA	TRBV18	TRBJ1-6	ASSPTGGLMDSPLH
once	TRBV20-1	TRBJ2-7	SASWDRDYEQY
NA	TRBV5-1	TRBJ2-2	ASSLGISGLTGELF
NA	TRBV4-2	TRBJ1-2	ASSQDKGQAIPYGYT
NA	TRBV15	TRBJ2-6	ATSIPSGSSSGANVLT
many	TRBV6-4	TRBJ2-2	ASSPTLDTGELF
NA	TRBV7-9	TRBJ1-5	ASSPGTGGLSNQPQH
NA	TRBV3-1/TRBV3-2	TRBJ2-7	ASSQYDRTSEQY
NA	TRBV5-5	TRBJ1-4	ASQWYSGTEEKLF
once	TRBV6-5	TRBJ1-1	ASSYSRDGRTEAF
NA	TRBV5-1	TRBJ2-5	ASSRQGQETQY
once	TRBV7-8	TRBJ1-4	ASSFSRGANEKLF
NA	TRBV29-1	TRBJ2-2	SVLTSVNTGELF
few	TRBV15	TRBJ1-5	ATSRDTFQPQH
NA	TRBV24-1	TRBJ1-1	APPPYHNDSIDTEAF
NA	TRBV9	TRBJ2-5	ASSANPGKRETQY
NA	TRBV7-3	TRBJ1-1	ASSLGMNTEAF
few	TRBV11-2	TRBJ1-1	ASGLRREGTEAF